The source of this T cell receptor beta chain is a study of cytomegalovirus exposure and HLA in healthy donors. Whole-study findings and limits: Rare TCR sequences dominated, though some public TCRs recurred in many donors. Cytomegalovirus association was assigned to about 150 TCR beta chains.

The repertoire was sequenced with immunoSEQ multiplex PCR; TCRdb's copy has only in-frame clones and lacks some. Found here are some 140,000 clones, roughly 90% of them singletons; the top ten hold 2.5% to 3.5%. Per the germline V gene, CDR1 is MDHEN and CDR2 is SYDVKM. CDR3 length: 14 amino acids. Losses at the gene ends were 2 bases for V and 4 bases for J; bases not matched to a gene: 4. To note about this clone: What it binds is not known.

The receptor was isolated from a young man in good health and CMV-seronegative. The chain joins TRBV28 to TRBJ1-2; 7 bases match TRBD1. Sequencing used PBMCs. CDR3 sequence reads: CASSLGGQVYGYTF. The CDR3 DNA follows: TGTGCCAGCAGTTTAGGAGGACAGGTCTATGGCTACACCTTC.